The 21 T cell receptor beta chains presented below share a single source sample, sequenced in a study of T cell repertoires in cytomegalovirus infection. Each CDR3 protein is one row after TCRdb ran MiXCR on the reads. The sample contains fewer than 850,000 distinct CDR3 sequences, 25% to 35% of which appear only once. Which antigens these TCRs recognize remains unknown. This specimen was cultured CD8+ T cells from PBMCs, taken from culture after CMV antigen stimulation. These receptors originate from a human donor in good health (CMV status not recorded). Some clones in this sample may be carry-over from other donors' samples.

This clonotype showed up just a few times. J is TRBJ2-5 and V is TRBV4-2; D tentatively fits TRBD1 or TRBD2 (6 bases each). Looked up from germline, CDR1 is LGHNA and CDR2 is YNFKEQ. The CDR3 consists of 15 residues. The ends were cut back, 0 bases at V and 0 bases at J, with 8 bases in the middle. The CDR3 nucleotides are TGTGCCAGCAGCCAAGAAGGGGGGTACCAAGAGACCCAGTACTTC. Encoded protein: CASSQEGGYQETQYF.

This chain links TRBV5-8 with TRBJ1-6; D is unclear. V lost 1 base, J lost 5 bases, and 10 bases lay in between. CDR1 SGHTS and CDR2 YDEGEE come from the germline V gene. This CDR3 has 15 residues. CDR3 coding DNA: TGTGCCAGCAGCTTGTCGAACACGAATAATTCACCCCTCCACTTT. Amino acid sequence: CASSLSNTNNSPLHF.

The chain links TRBV7-2 to TRBJ2-7; D ambiguous. V lost 3 bases to trimming and J lost 7 bases, with 10 bases between them. The CDR3 spans 12 residues. CDR1 and CDR2 from the germline V gene are SGHTA and FQGNSA. The CDR3 DNA is TGTGCCAGCAGCTTCGGCTATTTAGAGCAGTACGTC. The encoded protein is CASSFGYLEQYV.

The genes are TRBV6-2 or TRBV6-3 and TRBJ1-1; 9 positions match TRBD1. The CDR3 contains 18 residues. J lost 3 bases, V lost 5 bases, and 16 bases had no gene match. Germline loops: CDR1 MNHEY, CDR2 SVGEGT. The CDR3 spells CASSQLRDRAWVDTEAFF. Here the CDR3 DNA reads TGTGCCAGCAGTCAACTCCGGGACAGGGCATGGGTGGACACTGAAGCTTTCTTT.

V gene TRBV7-8 combines with J gene TRBJ1-1, with 7 bases matching TRBD1. The germline CDR1 and CDR2 sequences are SGHVS and FQNEAQ. The CDR3 sequence is 14 residues long. The V and J ends lost 5 bases and 0 bases, in that order; junction bases with no gene match: 3. DNA of the CDR3: TGTGCCAGCAGCCACGGACAGGTGAACACTGAAGCTTTCTTT. Translated, it gives CASSHGQVNTEAFF.

The table lists this clonotype with a few counts. The chain combines TRBV27 with TRBJ2-7, with 7 nucleotides matching TRBD1. The CDR3 runs 13 residues. From germline, CDR1 is MNHEY and CDR2 SMNVEV (reference sequence). J gave up 7 bases and V 5 bases, and 8 bases lay outside the gene matches. The CDR3 sequence: CASSTDRVSEQYV. As DNA, the CDR3 is TGTGCCAGCAGTACTGACAGGGTCTCTGAGCAGTACGTC.

This clonotype was seen a few times. The chain is built from TRBV6-6 and TRBJ2-1; possible D gene TRBD1, 5 bases. There are 16 residues in the CDR3. Per the germline V gene, CDR1 is MNHNY and CDR2 is SVGAGI (reference sequence). V gave up 6 bases and J gave up 2 bases, with 17 bases separating them. The CDR3 spells CASRFEKGPPYNEQFF. The DNA for the CDR3 is TGTGCCAGCAGATTCGAAAAGGGGCCCCCCTACAATGAGCAGTTCTTC.

This clonotype came up a few times. This sequence joins TRBV3-1 and TRBJ2-3; D may be TRBD2 (6 bases). The germline V gene encodes CDR1 LGHDT and CDR2 YNNKEL (reference sequence). CDR3 length equals 15 residues. Trimming removed 4 bases at V and 8 bases at J, with 19 bases between. The CDR3 DNA reads TGTGCCAGCAGCCTGTGGGCCGGGGAGGATGGTACGCAGTATTTT. Translating gives CASSLWAGEDGTQYF.

The V and J genes are TRBV6-5 and TRBJ2-3; D tentatively reads TRBD1 or TRBD2 (5 bases each). V was shortened by 1 base and J by 6 bases, with 17 bases between the two germline ends. The CDR3 contains 16 residues. Germline V gives CDR1 MNHEY, CDR2 SVGAGI. CDR3 in DNA: TGTGCCAGCAGTTACTGGTGGGACCGGGACCTCGATACGCAGTATTTT. Protein sequence: CASSYWWDRDLDTQYF.

This clonotype was counted at least ten times. The chain joins TRBV4-1 to TRBJ2-1; 7 bases fit TRBD2. The CDR3 sequence is 15 residues long. V was clipped by 4 bases and J by 4 bases; unmatched bases: 7. CDR1 and CDR2 from the germline V gene are MGHRA and YSYEKL. CDR3 nucleotide sequence: TGCGCCAGCAGCCCTCGGCCTAGCGGTTACAATGAGCAGTTCTTC. It is translated as CASSPRPSGYNEQFF.

The V gene is TRBV27, the J gene TRBJ1-4, with TRBD1 matching 7 bases. Germline CDR1 reads MNHEY; CDR2 reads SMNVEV (reference sequence). This CDR3 is built from 14 residues. V was clipped by 5 bases and J by 12 bases; unmatched bases: 12. The CDR3 DNA sequence: TGTGCCAGCAGTCCAGGGACAGCGACGACCGAACTGTTTTTT. Amino acid sequence: CASSPGTATTELFF.

This chain joins TRBV20-1 and TRBJ1-1; D is undetermined. Germline loops: CDR1 DFQATT, CDR2 SNEGSKA (reference sequence). Trimming pared 0 bases from V and 0 bases from J, leaving 8 bases between. The CDR3 spans 14 residues. The CDR3 nucleotides are TGCAGTGCTAGAGATTACGGTATGAACACTGAAGCTTTCTTT. It specifies CSARDYGMNTEAFF.

As concerns this clonotype: A read error may produce the germline difference seen at one junction end. The gene calls are TRBV12-3 or TRBV12-4 and TRBJ1-1; D possibly corresponds to TRBD1 (6 bases). The CDR3 loop spans 12 amino acids. DNA for the CDR3: TGTGCCAACAGTTACGGGACAACTGAAGCTTTCTTT. This translates into CANSYGTTEAFF.

This clonotype turned up a few times. The rearrangement joins TRBV10-3 to TRBJ2-3; D may match TRBD1 or TRBD2 (5 bases each). Germline V lookup: CDR1 ENHRY, CDR2 SYGVKD. The CDR3 loop spans 15 amino acids. The V and J ends lost 11 bases and 0 bases respectively, with 18 bases between them. CDR3 sequence (DNA): TGTGCCCTGAGGGCAGGGCCAACTAGCACAGATACGCAGTATTTT. It specifies CALRAGPTSTDTQYF.

This clonotype appeared a few times. The chain has TRBV12-3 or TRBV12-4 and TRBJ2-1, with a possible D match to TRBD1 (5 bases). Trimming stripped 3 bases from V and 1 base from J, with 13 bases between. The CDR3 spans 16 residues. CDR3: CASSLPGKKSYNEQFF. Written as DNA, the CDR3 is TGTGCCAGCAGTTTGCCAGGGAAAAAATCCTACAATGAGCAGTTCTTC.

The sample holds many counts of this clonotype. This chain uses TRBV29-1 with TRBJ2-2; no definite D call. Trimming left V 7 bases short and J 7 bases short, with 13 bases between. Germline CDR1 reads SQVTM; CDR2 reads ANQGSEA. This CDR3 contains 12 residues. CDR3 coding DNA: TGCAGCGCGTTCCGGTTGGACGGGGAGCTGTTTTTT. This gives the protein CSAFRLDGELFF.

This clonotype has at least ten counts. V is TRBV2 and J is TRBJ1-6; D unresolved. Trimming took 11 bases from V and 14 from J, leaving 13 bases between them. The CDR3 runs to 10 residues. CDR1 SNHLY and CDR2 FYNNEI come from the germline V gene. CDR3 residues: CAVLFWALHF. CDR3 DNA: TGTGCCGTACTCTTTTGGGCCCTCCACTTT.

This clonotype turned up a few times. This chain uses TRBV28 with TRBJ2-5; 8 nucleotides line up with TRBD1. V lost 5 bases and J lost 3; bases outside the gene matches: 8. The CDR3 totals 15 residues. Germline-derived CDR1 and CDR2 are MDHEN and SYDVKM. The CDR3 protein is CASSGRGLSEETQYF. The CDR3 nucleotides are TGTGCCAGCAGTGGCAGGGGGCTGAGTGAAGAGACCCAGTACTTC.

This clonotype was counted between two and nine times. This chain links TRBV4-1 with TRBJ1-6; perhaps TRBD1 as D (6 bases). V was cut by 4 bases and J by 8 bases, with 21 bases left in between. Per the germline V gene, CDR1 is MGHRA and CDR2 is YSYEKL. The CDR3 is 17 amino acids. CDR3 sequence: CASSRGLNRDKDSPLHF. In DNA form, the CDR3 reads TGCGCCAGCAGCCGGGGATTAAACAGGGATAAGGATTCACCCCTCCACTTT.

This clonotype turned up a few times. The chain has TRBV4-3 and TRBJ2-1; possibly TRBD1 or TRBD2 for D (6 bases each). Trimming removed 0 bases at V and 0 bases at J, with 15 bases between. Looked up from germline, CDR1 is LGHNA and CDR2 is YSLEER. This CDR3 spans 18 amino acids. Here the CDR3 DNA reads TGCGCCAGCAGCCAAGATCGTTTGGGGGGCAGCTCCTACAATGAGCAGTTCTTC. This sequence encodes CASSQDRLGGSSYNEQFF.

This clonotype was seen a handful of times. The chain carries TRBV20-1 and TRBJ1-5, with D uncertain. The CDR3 extends over 14 amino acids. V gave up 1 base and J gave up 2 bases, with 9 bases separating them. Germline values: CDR1 DFQATT, CDR2 SNEGSKA (reference sequence). The CDR3: CSARGWQGNQPQHF. CDR3 sequence (DNA): TGCAGTGCTAGAGGGTGGCAGGGCAATCAGCCCCAGCATTTT.